The 26 T cell receptor beta chains below were found in one sample sequenced in a study of blood T cell repertoires in COVID-19. Libraries were prepared by immunoSEQ multiplex PCR; TCRdb keeps only in-frame clonotypes and omits some of them. The table shows 100,000 to 150,000 clones, with over 70% occurring only once. Sequenced material: peripheral blood. The receptors shown here come from a man older than 75 with active or convalescent COVID-19.

This chain connects TRBV14 to TRBJ1-2; D remains unclear. This CDR3 region has 14 residues. Trimming removed 4 bases at V and 8 bases at J, with 17 bases between. The germline gives CDR1 SGHDN, CDR2 FVKESK. The CDR3 coding sequence is TGTGCCAGCAGCCCCTCCCGCGGTGTAGTGGGCTACACCTTC. This translates into CASSPSRGVVGYTF.

The V gene is TRBV2, the J gene TRBJ2-3; 8 positions agree with TRBD2. The CDR3 has 13 residues. Germline lookup yields CDR1 SNHLY and CDR2 FYNNEI. V was pared by 6 bases and J by 3 bases, with 2 bases of the junction left unmatched. The CDR3 nucleotides read TGTGCCAGCAGCCCGGGGGGGACAGATACGCAGTATTTT. The encoded protein is CASSPGGTDTQYF.

This clone was seen just once. The chain has TRBV11-2 and TRBJ1-1, with TRBD1 as a possible D gene (5 bases). CDR1 SGHAT and CDR2 FQNNGV come from the germline V gene. This CDR3 has 14 amino acids. V lost 5 bases and J 5 bases, leaving 15 bases between the germline ends. The CDR3, as DNA: TGTGCCAGCAGCCGGACCATTCAGGGTACTGAAGCTTTCTTT. Amino acids: CASSRTIQGTEAFF.

This chain joins TRBV9 and TRBJ2-3; 8 nucleotides align to TRBD2. This CDR3 is built from 16 residues. V lost 7 bases to trimming and J lost 0 bases; unmatched junction nucleotides: 10. From germline, CDR1 is SGDLS and CDR2 YYNGEE. The CDR3 coding sequence is TGTGCCAGCCGGGATAGCGGGGACCTAAGCACAGATACGCAGTATTTT. It is translated as CASRDSGDLSTDTQYF.

The CDR3: CASSLEQLSNQPQHF. Here the CDR3 DNA reads TGTGCCAGCAGCTTAGAGCAACTCAGCAATCAGCCCCAGCATTTT. This rearrangement joins TRBV7-8 to TRBJ1-5; D not resolved. The V end was cut by 1 base, the J end by 1 base, with 8 bases between. This CDR3 comprises 15 residues. Per the germline V gene, CDR1 is SGHVS and CDR2 is FQNEAQ.

The V and J genes are TRBV9 and TRBJ2-4; D unclear. V was trimmed by 4 bases and J by 7 bases, leaving 9 bases between them. This CDR3 has 12 residues. Germline values: CDR1 SGDLS, CDR2 YYNGEE. CDR3 sequence reads: CASSPSGNIQYF. CDR3 nucleotide sequence: TGTGCCAGCAGCCCCTCCGGGAACATTCAGTACTTC.

This clone was detected once. The V and J genes are TRBV3-1 (or the pseudogene TRBV3-2) and TRBJ1-1; tentatively, D is TRBD1 (5 bases). Germline CDR1 LGHDT, CDR2 YNNKEL (reference sequence). The CDR3 consists of 13 residues. With 6 bases removed from V and 12 bases from J, the gap between germline ends came to 20 bases. CDR3 amino acids: CASSYLGDGGTFF. The DNA of the CDR3 is TGTGCCAGCAGTTATCTGGGGGATGGGGGGACTTTCTTT.

A single count supports this clone. This sequence joins TRBV11-1 and TRBJ2-7, with TRBD1 matching 8 bases. The length of the CDR3 is 14 residues. Germline V lookup: CDR1 SGHAT, CDR2 FQDESV (reference sequence). Germline trimming cut 5 bases from V and 2 bases from J; bases unmatched to any gene: 5. The CDR3 nucleotides are TGTGCCAGCAGCCGCCGACAGGGGACCTACGAGCAGTACTTC. It is translated as CASSRRQGTYEQYF.

The chain joins TRBV4-1 to TRBJ2-1; 9 nucleotides agree with TRBD2. V lost 2 bases and J lost 8; bases outside the gene matches: 7. This CDR3 is built from 15 residues. Germline V gives CDR1 MGHRA, CDR2 YSYEKL. The CDR3 sequence is CASSQSGLAPHEQFF. The DNA for the CDR3 is TGCGCCAGCAGCCAATCGGGACTAGCCCCCCATGAGCAGTTCTTC.

This sequence joins TRBV27 and TRBJ1-6; D gene uncertain. Germline V CDR1 and CDR2: MNHEY, SMNVEV (reference sequence). This CDR3 is built from 15 residues. V lost 6 bases and J lost 2, with 11 bases in between. The DNA for the CDR3 is TGTGCCAGCAGCCCTTCGGTCACCTATAATTCACCCCTCCACTTT. This translates into CASSPSVTYNSPLHF.

The rearrangement uses TRBV11-1 and TRBJ2-7; 8 bases fit TRBD1. This CDR3 has 14 residues. V was pared by 8 bases and J by 5 bases, with 11 bases of the junction left unmatched. Germline V lookup: CDR1 SGHAT, CDR2 FQDESV (reference sequence). CDR3 sequence reads: CASAERQGRDEQYF. CDR3 in DNA: TGTGCCAGCGCGGAAAGACAGGGGCGCGACGAGCAGTACTTC.

V is TRBV6-2 or TRBV6-3 and J is TRBJ1-2; D gene ambiguous. The CDR3 sequence is 12 residues long. The germline CDR1 and CDR2 sequences are MNHEY and SVGEGT. The V gene lost 5 bases and the J gene lost 3 bases, with 7 bases spanning the gap. The CDR3 here is CASSEDDYGYTF. As DNA, the CDR3 is TGTGCCAGCAGTGAGGATGACTATGGCTACACCTTC.

This rearrangement joins TRBV29-1 to TRBJ1-2, with 7 nucleotides matching TRBD1. The CDR3 has 13 amino acids. Germline V lookup: CDR1 SQVTM, CDR2 ANQGSEA. V trimming: 7 bases; J trimming: 6 bases; junction bases outside the gene matches: 11. The CDR3 here is CSARRGQGDGYTF. Here the CDR3 DNA reads TGCAGCGCCCGGAGGGGGCAAGGGGATGGCTACACCTTC.

DNA for the CDR3: TGTGCCAGCAGCCGACAGAGTTCCTACGAGCAGTACTTC. Translated, it gives CASSRQSSYEQYF. This chain uses TRBV7-2 with TRBJ2-7, with a tentative D call TRBD1 (5 bases). The CDR3 contains 13 residues. Germline CDR1 SGHTA, CDR2 FQGNSA. Trimming shortened V by 5 bases and J by 1 base, and 9 bases separated the two germline ends.

The DNA of the CDR3 is TGTGCTAGTGGTTTGACCGGGACAGGGATCTATGGCTACACCTTC. Translation gives CASGLTGTGIYGYTF. The V gene is TRBV12-5, the J gene TRBJ1-2, with 9 bases fitting TRBD1. This CDR3 is 15 amino acids long. V lost 2 bases and J lost 4; bases outside the gene matches: 5. Germline CDR1 and CDR2: LGHNT and FRNRAP. The variable domain in full, with the rest retrieved from reference TRBV12-5 and TRBJ1-2, is DARVTQTPRHKVTEMGQEVTMRCQPILGHNTVFWYRQTMMQGLELLAYFRNRAPLDDSGMPKDRFSAEMPDATLATLKIQPSEPRDSAVYFCASGLTGTGIYGYTFGSGTRLTVV.

V usage is TRBV5-6 and J usage is TRBJ1-2, with 7 bases that match TRBD1. With V trimmed by 1 base and J by 4 bases, 7 bases remained unmatched. This CDR3 is 15 amino acids long. Germline V CDR1 and CDR2: SGHDT, YYEEEE. The CDR3 region is CASSLLQGQSYGYTF. Written as DNA, the CDR3 is TGTGCCAGCAGCTTGTTACAGGGGCAGAGCTATGGCTACACCTTC. Full variable domain (rest looked up from reference TRBV5-6 and TRBJ1-2): DAGVTQSPTHLIKTRGQQVTLRCSPKSGHDTVSWYQQALGQGPQFIFQYYEEEERQRGNFPDRFSGHQFPNYSSELNVNALLLGDSALYLCASSLLQGQSYGYTFGSGTRLTVV.

V and J are TRBV28 and TRBJ1-1; D might be TRBD1 (5 bases). Germline V gene lookup returns CDR1 MDHEN and CDR2 SYDVKM. This CDR3 contains 15 residues. V gave up 2 bases and J gave up 4 bases, with 14 bases separating them. The CDR3, as DNA: TGTGCCAGCAGTTTAATTCTCGACAGCACCACTGAAGCTTTCTTT. It encodes CASSLILDSTTEAFF.

This clone was counted at least ten times. The J gene is TRBJ2-1, the V gene TRBV19; D not certain. The germline V gene encodes CDR1 LNHDA and CDR2 SQIVND (reference sequence). The CDR3 contains 13 residues. V lost 10 bases to trimming and J lost 0 bases, with 10 bases between them. CDR3 residues: CATALSSYNEQFF. CDR3 coding DNA: TGTGCCACCGCCCTGAGCTCCTACAATGAGCAGTTCTTC.

The chain carries TRBV2 and TRBJ1-6, with 8 bases that match TRBD1. Germline CDR1 reads SNHLY; CDR2 reads FYNNEI. This CDR3 region has 20 residues. V shed 2 bases and J 0 bases; nucleotides not matched to a gene: 12. The CDR3 here is CASSEILGRGQSSYNSPLHF. The CDR3 nucleotides read TGTGCCAGCAGTGAAATTCTTGGCAGGGGGCAGAGCTCCTATAATTCACCCCTCCACTTT.

This clone occurred a few times. This chain connects TRBV6-5 to TRBJ1-4; TRBD1 aligns across 9 bases. After removal of 8 bases from V and 8 bases from J, the junction contained 6 bases not matched to a gene. CDR3 size: 13 residues. Germline CDR1 MNHEY, CDR2 SVGAGI. CDR3 region: CASGQGMGEKLFF. The CDR3 DNA reads as TGTGCCAGCGGACAGGGGATGGGGGAAAAACTGTTTTTT.

The chain uses TRBV3-1 (or the pseudogene TRBV3-2) and TRBJ1-2; D uncertain. Germline-derived CDR1 and CDR2 are LGHDT and YNNKEL (reference sequence). The CDR3 sequence is 11 residues long. The V and J ends lost 10 bases and 2 bases respectively, with 8 bases between them. CDR3 amino acids: CANPTNYGYTF. The CDR3 region has the DNA TGTGCCAACCCGACAAACTATGGCTACACCTTC.

The V call is TRBV6-2 or TRBV6-3, the J call TRBJ2-2; 10 bases are a match to TRBD2. CDR1 and CDR2 (germline): MNHEY, SVGEGT. J was trimmed by 5 bases and V by 2 bases; bases with no gene match: 5. This CDR3 comprises 16 residues. CDR3 bases: TGTGCCAGCAGTTACCTGGTAGCGGGAGGAACCGGGGAGCTGTTTTTT. It is translated as CASSYLVAGGTGELFF.

J is TRBJ1-2 and V is TRBV7-2, with 8 nucleotides matching TRBD1. J lost 4 bases, V lost 5 bases, and 9 bases had no gene match. Germline CDR1 SGHTA, CDR2 FQGNSA. The CDR3 loop spans 15 amino acids. The CDR3 nucleotides are TGTGCCAGCAGCACCGGATCACAGGGGGGCTATGGCTACACCTTC. It yields the protein CASSTGSQGGYGYTF.

As for this clone: In the same sample, other DNA sequences code for this CDR3. The chain couples TRBV30 to TRBJ1-2; D gene ambiguous. V was cut by 0 bases and J by 2 bases, with 7 bases left in between. The germline V gene has CDR1 GTSNPN and CDR2 SVGIG (reference sequence). The CDR3 runs 13 residues. CDR3 sequence (DNA): TGTGCCTGGAGTGTATCCGGGAACTATGGCTACACCTTC. The encoded protein is CAWSVSGNYGYTF.

This chain connects TRBV7-2 to TRBJ2-7, with TRBD1 identical over 7 bases. Germline V lookup: CDR1 SGHTA, CDR2 FQGNSA. CDR3 length: 14 residues. The trim removed 5 bases at V and 2 bases at J, leaving 6 bases unmatched. CDR3 region: CASSKTGYPYEQYF. The CDR3 DNA follows: TGTGCCAGCAGCAAGACAGGGTACCCCTACGAGCAGTACTTC.

The V call is TRBV7-9, the J call TRBJ1-3, with TRBD1 matching 7 bases. The CDR3 is 16 residues long. The trim removed 3 bases at V and 3 bases at J, leaving 8 bases unmatched. In germline, CDR1 is SEHNR, CDR2 FQNEAQ (reference sequence). CDR3 bases: TGTGCCAGCAGCTTCCCAAGGGGGCGCGATGGAAACACCATATATTTT. It translates to CASSFPRGRDGNTIYF.